The 27 T cell receptor beta chains given below trace back to one sample, sequenced in a study of blood T cell repertoires in COVID-19. Assay: immunoSEQ multiplex PCR; the TCRdb copy retains only in-frame clones and omits some. The sample yields 65,000 to 70,000 clones, less than 90% seen once. The material sequenced was peripheral blood. The receptors originated from a man older than 75 with acute or convalescent COVID-19.

The DNA for the CDR3 is TGTGCCAGCAGCTCCTACGACGAGCAGTACTTC. This encodes CASSSYDEQYF. The rearrangement uses TRBV7-8 and TRBJ2-7; no definite D call. The CDR3 extends over 11 amino acids. From germline, CDR1 is SGHVS and CDR2 FQNEAQ. V gave up 4 bases and J gave up 5 bases, with 6 bases separating them.

This chain connects TRBV27 to TRBJ1-2; D perhaps matches TRBD1 (6 bases). V was pared by 5 bases and J by 6 bases, with 10 bases between. The CDR3 covers 12 residues. Germline CDR1 and CDR2: MNHEY and SMNVEV (reference sequence). The CDR3 DNA follows: TGTGCCAGCAGTGACACAGGGAATGGCTACACCTTC. Its protein product is CASSDTGNGYTF.

This clone was observed a few times. The chain couples TRBV11-3 to TRBJ1-1, with 9 positions matching TRBD1. The V gene end was trimmed by 4 bases and the J gene end by 1 base; junction bases not matched to a gene: 4. There are 15 residues in the CDR3. CDR1 and CDR2 from the germline V gene are SGHNT and YENEEA. Written as DNA, the CDR3 is TGTGCCAGCAGCTCTCAGGGACAGGGGAACACTGAAGCTTTCTTT. Protein sequence: CASSSQGQGNTEAFF.

The chain couples TRBV29-1 to TRBJ1-4, with D tentatively TRBD1 (5 bases). Germline V gives CDR1 SQVTM, CDR2 ANQGSEA. V lost 7 bases and J 6 bases, leaving 15 bases between the germline ends. There are 13 residues in the CDR3. The CDR3 nucleotides read TGCAGCGCCGGGGGGGGACTGTATGAAAAACTGTTTTTT. Its translation: CSAGGGLYEKLFF.

The rearrangement links TRBV3-1 (or the pseudogene TRBV3-2) to TRBJ2-1, with 8 bases matching TRBD2. CDR1 and CDR2 from the germline V gene are LGHDT and YNNKEL (reference sequence). V trimming: 8 bases; J trimming: 7 bases; junction bases outside the gene matches: 10. The CDR3 is 14 residues long. The CDR3 DNA is TGTGCCAGCGGTCTGAGCGGGAGCGTAAATGAGCAGTTCTTC. Protein product: CASGLSGSVNEQFF.

The chain employs TRBV10-3 and TRBJ2-7, with D possibly matching TRBD2 (5 bases). Trimming shortened V by 11 bases and J by 0 bases, and 23 bases separated the two germline ends. The CDR3 has 16 amino acids. Germline V gene data show CDR1 as ENHRY and CDR2 as SYGVKD. CDR3 amino acids: CAVRQGRTDLSYEQYF. The CDR3 coding sequence is TGTGCCGTCCGACAAGGACGGACTGACCTCTCCTACGAGCAGTACTTC.

This clone appeared a few times. This chain connects TRBV19 to TRBJ1-5, with D hard to call. The ends were cut back, 9 bases at V and 7 bases at J, with 19 bases in the middle. The germline V gene has CDR1 LNHDA and CDR2 SQIVND (reference sequence). This CDR3 spans 14 amino acids. CDR3: CASHTSDRAQPQHF. DNA for the CDR3: TGTGCCAGCCACACTAGCGACCGGGCCCAGCCCCAGCATTTT.

The chain is built from TRBV5-4 and TRBJ1-2; tentative D call: TRBD1 (5 bases). The CDR3 consists of 15 residues. V lost 1 base and J lost 4, with 14 bases in between. CDR1 and CDR2 (germline): SGHNT, YYREEE (reference sequence). The CDR3 loop reads CASSLSVTASYGYTF. In DNA form, the CDR3 reads TGTGCCAGCAGCTTGTCTGTGACAGCCTCCTATGGCTACACCTTC.

The chain recombines TRBV30 with TRBJ1-3; perhaps TRBD1 as D (5 bases). This CDR3 is built from 16 residues. Germline values: CDR1 GTSNPN, CDR2 SVGIG (reference sequence). Trimming took 3 bases from V and 0 from J, leaving 15 bases between them. CDR3 nucleotide sequence: TGTGCCTGGAGAATTGCAGGGCTGAACTCTGGAAACACCATATATTTT. It codes for CAWRIAGLNSGNTIYF.

The rearrangement joins TRBV9 to TRBJ1-1, with D maybe TRBD1 (5 bases). Trimming left V 0 bases short and J 2 bases short, with 8 bases between. This CDR3 has 14 amino acids. Germline V gene sequence: CDR1 SGDLS, CDR2 YYNGEE. CDR3 in DNA: TGTGCCAGCAGCGTAGGACAGATAAACACTGAAGCTTTCTTT. Its protein is CASSVGQINTEAFF. The entire variable domain, with the rest obtained from reference TRBV9 and TRBJ1-1, is as follows: DSGVTQTPKHLITATGQRVTLRCSPRSGDLSVYWYQQSLDQGLQFLIQYYNGEERAKGNILERFSAQQFPDLHSELNLSSLELGDSALYFCASSVGQINTEAFFGQGTRLTVV.

The genes are TRBV18 and TRBJ2-7, with 7 nucleotides matching TRBD1. With 3 bases clipped from V and 4 bases from J, the junction kept 6 bases outside the gene matches. Germline V CDR1 and CDR2: KGHSH, LQKENI. This CDR3 is built from 14 residues. The DNA for the CDR3 is TGTGCCAGCTCACCCGAGACAGGGTCGTACGAGCAGTACTTC. This sequence encodes CASSPETGSYEQYF. The entire variable domain, with the rest obtained from reference TRBV18 and TRBJ2-7, is as follows: NAGVMQNPRHLVRRRGQEARLRCSPMKGHSHVYWYRQLPEEGLKFMVYLQKENIIDESGMPKERFSAEFPKEGPSILRIQQVVRGDSAAYFCASSPETGSYEQYFGPGTRLTVT.

The chain employs TRBV6-5 and TRBJ2-7; D is ambiguous. This CDR3 is 13 amino acids long. V was cut by 3 bases and J by 3 bases, with 9 bases left in between. Per germline, CDR1 MNHEY and CDR2 SVGAGI. CDR3 DNA: TGTGCCAGCAGTTATCACACATACTACGAGCAGTACTTC. As protein: CASSYHTYYEQYF.

The rearrangement links TRBV10-1 to TRBJ2-1, with D maybe TRBD2 (6 bases). V lost 4 bases and J 12 bases, leaving 13 bases between the germline ends. CDR3 length: 12 amino acids. Germline V CDR1 and CDR2: WNHNN, SYGVQD (reference sequence). CDR3 sequence reads: CASSAGQGLQFF. Written as DNA, the CDR3 is TGCGCCAGCAGTGCGGGGCAGGGACTGCAGTTCTTC.

This chain joins TRBV6-5 and TRBJ2-7; possibly TRBD1 for D (7 bases). The germline gives CDR1 MNHEY, CDR2 SVGAGI. This CDR3 contains 15 residues. V lost 6 bases to trimming and J lost 4 bases, with 19 bases between them. CDR3 DNA sequence: TGTGCCAGCAGCTCGTCGGGGGACAGCCGATACGAGCAGTACTTC. It yields the protein CASSSSGDSRYEQYF.

The chain couples TRBV24-1 to TRBJ2-1, with 7 nucleotides matching TRBD2. Germline V gene lookup returns CDR1 KGHDR and CDR2 SFDVKD. The CDR3 has 15 residues. V trimming: 1 base; J trimming: 9 bases; junction bases outside the gene matches: 8. CDR3 coding DNA: TGTGCCACCAGTGATTTCCGGCGGGAGAAGGGTGAGCAGTTCTTC. Amino acids: CATSDFRREKGEQFF.

The rearrangement uses TRBV27 and TRBJ2-3; 10 bases align to TRBD2. The germline V gene has CDR1 MNHEY and CDR2 SMNVEV (reference sequence). The length of the CDR3 is 16 residues. V dropped 2 bases and J dropped 6; count of bases not matched to a gene: 8. CDR3 DNA: TGTGCCAGCAGTTTACGGCTAGCGGGAGTAGGGGATACGCAGTATTTT. Its protein is CASSLRLAGVGDTQYF.

CDR3 in amino acids: CASSSGAGGPTYEQYF. The CDR3 DNA reads TGTGCCAGCAGTTCCGGGGCGGGAGGGCCGACCTACGAGCAGTACTTC. V and J are TRBV6-5 and TRBJ2-7; 9 bases align to TRBD2. Germline loops: CDR1 MNHEY, CDR2 SVGAGI. Trimming at V came to 4 bases and at J to 2 bases, leaving 9 bases not matched to a gene. The CDR3 covers 16 residues.

The rearrangement uses TRBV4-2 and TRBJ2-1; maybe TRBD2 (5 bases). Per the germline V gene, CDR1 is LGHNA and CDR2 is YNFKEQ. This CDR3 contains 15 residues. Trimming removed 1 base from V and 3 bases from J, with 10 bases in between. The CDR3 region is CASSQGTGNYNEQFF. CDR3 DNA sequence: TGTGCCAGCAGCCAAGGGACTGGAAACTACAATGAGCAGTTCTTC.

In this sample, this clone turned up a few times. This chain connects TRBV2 to TRBJ1-2; perhaps TRBD1 as D (5 bases). V gave up 6 bases and J gave up 8 bases, with 13 bases separating them. CDR3 length: 12 amino acids. Germline V gene sequence: CDR1 SNHLY, CDR2 FYNNEI. The CDR3 sequence: CASSAGLYGYTF. The CDR3 DNA follows: TGTGCCAGCAGCGCAGGGCTATACGGCTACACCTTC.

This clone was found a few times. This chain links TRBV5-1 with TRBJ1-3, with 9 bases aligning to TRBD1. Germline V lookup: CDR1 SGHRS, CDR2 YFSETQ. Trimming at V came to 4 bases and at J to 4 bases, leaving 12 bases not matched to a gene. The CDR3 contains 17 residues. The CDR3 coding sequence is TGCGCCAGCAGCCAACCTGGGACAGGGATCGGCGGAAACACCATATATTTT. Translating gives CASSQPGTGIGGNTIYF. The variable domain in full, completed from reference TRBV5-1 and TRBJ1-3, reads KAGVTQTPRYLIKTRGQQVTLSCSPISGHRSVSWYQQTPGQGLQFLFEYFSETQRNKGNFPGRFSGRQFSNSRSEMNVSTLELGDSALYLCASSQPGTGIGGNTIYFGEGSWLTVV.

The gene calls are TRBV3-1 (or the pseudogene TRBV3-2) and TRBJ2-1; D call uncertain. Germline CDR1 reads LGHDT; CDR2 reads YNNKEL (reference sequence). V lost 5 bases, J lost 7 bases, and 9 bases lay in between. The CDR3 extends over 12 amino acids. As DNA, the CDR3 is TGTGCCAGCAGCTCCCTATGGAATGAGCAGTTCTTC. Encoded protein: CASSSLWNEQFF.

This clone was detected a few times. The chain is built from TRBV7-8 and TRBJ1-1; no firm D call. V gave up 2 bases and J gave up 3 bases, with 16 bases separating them. Germline CDR1 is SGHVS and CDR2 is FQNEAQ. The CDR3 spans 16 residues. In DNA form, the CDR3 reads TGTGCCAGCAGCTTATATAGCCGAGTAACGCACACTGAAGCTTTCTTT. This encodes CASSLYSRVTHTEAFF.

The chain carries TRBV7-2 and TRBJ1-3; possibly TRBD1 for D (6 bases). The CDR3 loop spans 15 amino acids. Germline CDR1 and CDR2: SGHTA and FQGNSA. V lost 5 bases, J lost 0 bases, and 11 bases lay in between. The CDR3 here is CASSAWDNSGNTIYF. DNA for the CDR3: TGTGCCAGCAGCGCGTGGGACAACTCTGGAAACACCATATATTTT. Combining the CDR3 with reference TRBV7-2 and TRBJ1-3 gives the whole variable domain GAGVSQSPSNKVTEKGKDVELRCDPISGHTALYWYRQSLGQGLEFLIYFQGNSAPDKSGLPSDRFSAERTGGSVSTLTIQRTQQEDSAVYLCASSAWDNSGNTIYFGEGSWLTVV.

The chain uses TRBV21-1 and TRBJ2-5; no DNA check was done on the table's D call, TRBD2. TRBV21-1 is marked as a pseudogene. This CDR3 has 14 residues. For the CDR3, the DNA is TGTGCCAGGGGACTAGCGGGAGGCCCAGAGACCCAGTACTTC. This encodes CARGLAGGPETQYF.

The rearrangement joins TRBV24-1 to TRBJ2-1, with 8 bases fitting TRBD2. J gave up 2 bases and V 7 bases, and 6 bases lay outside the gene matches. Germline V gene sequence: CDR1 KGHDR, CDR2 SFDVKD. This CDR3 has 15 amino acids. The CDR3 DNA follows: TGTGCCACCAGCCGGGAGGGCCCCCCCTACAATGAGCAGTTCTTC. This sequence encodes CATSREGPPYNEQFF.

The V gene is TRBV30, the J gene TRBJ2-5, with 8 bases aligning to TRBD1. Germline values: CDR1 GTSNPN, CDR2 SVGIG (reference sequence). The junction had 11 bases not matched to a gene; V was cut back by 4 bases and J by 4 bases. The length of the CDR3 is 15 residues. CDR3 nucleotide sequence: TGTGCCTGGACCCTCGGACAGGGTGGGCGAGAGACCCAGTACTTC. Translating gives CAWTLGQGGRETQYF.

This clone was recorded once. This rearrangement joins TRBV5-1 to TRBJ1-1; D uncertain. The CDR3 has 15 residues. CDR1 and CDR2 (germline): SGHRS, YFSETQ. Trimming left V 0 bases short and J 4 bases short, with 13 bases between. CDR3 DNA sequence: TGCGCCAGCAGCTTGGCCGATAGATTGAGCACTGAAGCTTTCTTT. It is translated as CASSLADRLSTEAFF.